The rows below give T cell receptor beta chains drawn from one sample of a study of response to subunit inactivated influenza vaccine. A single record per CDR3 protein comes from TCRdb applying MiXCR to the RT-PCR reads. This table has fewer than 750,000 distinct CDR3 sequences, 12% to 15% appearing once. The sample consisted of PBMCs from blood, taken 11 to 12 days after vaccination. The origin of the receptors is a man over 45 who received an inactivated influenza vaccine. Each CDR3 is given with its conserved first and last residue. Fields, in order: V gene, J gene, D gene, clone size, CDR3 protein, CDR3 DNA. D genes are given only for firm matches. The size of a clone is reported for some rows only, either as once, few or many, or as a class for expanded clones.

v_call: TRBV5-5; j_call: TRBJ2-1; d_call: -; clone_size: once; cdr3_aa: CASSRSLGVHNEQFF; cdr3_nt: TGTGCCAGCAGCCGGAGTTTAGGGGTCCACAATGAGCAGTTCTTC
v_call: TRBV7-8; j_call: TRBJ2-2; d_call: -; clone_size: many; cdr3_aa: CASSQTGSTGELFF; cdr3_nt: TGTGCCAGCAGTCAAACAGGGTCAACCGGGGAGCTGTTTTTT
v_call: TRBV27; j_call: TRBJ2-7; d_call: TRBD2; clone_size: few; cdr3_aa: CASRGSGSYEQYF; cdr3_nt: TGTGCCAGCAGAGGTAGCGGGAGCTACGAGCAGTACTTC
v_call: TRBV11-2; j_call: TRBJ2-5; d_call: -; clone_size: -; cdr3_aa: CASSPRPYGGTETQYF; cdr3_nt: TGTGCCAGCAGCCCCCGGCCGTATGGAGGAACGGAGACCCAGTACTTC
v_call: TRBV25-1; j_call: TRBJ2-1; d_call: -; clone_size: few; cdr3_aa: CASSNLVHNEQFF; cdr3_nt: TGTGCCAGCAGTAATCTGGTTCACAATGAGCAGTTCTTC
v_call: TRBV11-2; j_call: TRBJ2-7; d_call: -; clone_size: -; cdr3_aa: CASSPLQNRVEQYF; cdr3_nt: TGTGCCAGCAGCCCTTTGCAAAACAGGGTCGAGCAGTACTTC
v_call: TRBV29-1; j_call: TRBJ1-2; d_call: -; clone_size: few; cdr3_aa: CSGHRNYGYTF; cdr3_nt: TGCAGCGGCCACCGTAACTATGGCTACACCTTC
v_call: TRBV4-2; j_call: TRBJ1-2; d_call: TRBD1; clone_size: few; cdr3_aa: CASSFHGDRGYYGYTF; cdr3_nt: TGTGCCAGCAGCTTTCACGGGGACAGGGGTTACTATGGCTACACCTTC
v_call: TRBV6-5; j_call: TRBJ2-1; d_call: TRBD1; clone_size: few; cdr3_aa: CASSYSRTGDHNEQFF; cdr3_nt: TGTGCCAGCAGTTACTCTCGGACAGGGGACCACAATGAGCAGTTCTTC
v_call: TRBV11-2; j_call: TRBJ2-3; d_call: -; clone_size: -; cdr3_aa: CASSLDRSSTQYF; cdr3_nt: TGTGCCAGCAGCTTAGATCGCTCGAGTACGCAGTATTTT
v_call: TRBV20-1; j_call: TRBJ2-5; d_call: TRBD2; clone_size: -; cdr3_aa: CSARDLLLAGRQETQYF; cdr3_nt: TGCAGTGCTAGAGATCTCCTACTAGCGGGGAGGCAAGAGACCCAGTACTTC
v_call: TRBV7-2; j_call: TRBJ2-7; d_call: -; clone_size: -; cdr3_aa: CASSLGPATRGGYEQYF; cdr3_nt: TGTGCCAGCAGCTTAGGCCCCGCGACTAGGGGGGGTTACGAGCAGTACTTC
v_call: TRBV7-2; j_call: TRBJ2-7; d_call: -; clone_size: few; cdr3_aa: CASSSQGWEQYF; cdr3_nt: TGTGCCAGCAGCTCTCAGGGTTGGGAGCAGTACTTC
v_call: TRBV5-5; j_call: TRBJ2-5; d_call: TRBD1; clone_size: few; cdr3_aa: CASSSIGTGRETQYF; cdr3_nt: TGTGCCAGCAGCTCTATCGGGACAGGGCGCGAGACCCAGTACTTC
v_call: TRBV6-2/TRBV6-3; j_call: TRBJ2-7; d_call: TRBD2; clone_size: -; cdr3_aa: CASSSLAGAFEQYF; cdr3_nt: TGTGCCAGCAGTTCACTAGCGGGAGCTTTCGAGCAGTACTTC
v_call: TRBV7-9; j_call: TRBJ2-2; d_call: -; clone_size: -; cdr3_aa: CASSLFKGPNTGELFF; cdr3_nt: TGTGCCAGCAGCTTATTTAAGGGCCCGAACACCGGGGAGCTGTTTTTT
v_call: TRBV30; j_call: TRBJ2-3; d_call: -; clone_size: few; cdr3_aa: CAWRPWGADTQYF; cdr3_nt: TGTGCCTGGAGGCCTTGGGGGGCAGATACGCAGTATTTT
v_call: TRBV6-1; j_call: TRBJ2-1; d_call: -; clone_size: -; cdr3_aa: CASSTLRGAGQFF; cdr3_nt: TGTGCCAGCAGTACACTCAGGGGGGCTGGGCAGTTCTTC
v_call: TRBV3-1; j_call: TRBJ2-1; d_call: TRBD2; clone_size: few; cdr3_aa: CAGPAGSSYNEQFF; cdr3_nt: TGTGCCGGCCCAGCGGGAAGCTCCTACAATGAGCAGTTCTTC
v_call: TRBV28; j_call: TRBJ2-3; d_call: TRBD2; clone_size: -; cdr3_aa: CASSTQIFRTSGPDTQYF; cdr3_nt: TGTGCCAGCAGTACCCAAATTTTCAGGACTAGCGGGCCAGATACGCAGTATTTT
v_call: TRBV15; j_call: TRBJ2-7; d_call: -; clone_size: few; cdr3_aa: CATSVEGYEQYF; cdr3_nt: TGTGCCACCAGCGTGGAAGGCTACGAGCAGTACTTC
v_call: TRBV4-3; j_call: TRBJ2-5; d_call: TRBD2; clone_size: few; cdr3_aa: CASSQGLAVRETQYF; cdr3_nt: TGCGCCAGCAGCCAGGGACTAGCGGTTCGGGAGACCCAGTACTTC
v_call: TRBV20-1; j_call: TRBJ2-4; d_call: TRBD2; clone_size: few; cdr3_aa: CSGEGLTKNIQYF; cdr3_nt: TGCAGTGGGGAGGGTCTAACCAAAAACATTCAGTACTTC
v_call: TRBV20-1; j_call: TRBJ1-2; d_call: -; clone_size: -; cdr3_aa: CSAEATGSERGYTF; cdr3_nt: TGCAGTGCCGAAGCGACAGGAAGCGAACGTGGCTACACCTTC
v_call: TRBV7-2; j_call: TRBJ1-1; d_call: -; clone_size: many; cdr3_aa: CASSEGGGATEAFF; cdr3_nt: TGTGCCAGCAGCGAGGGGGGTGGGGCGACTGAAGCTTTCTTT
v_call: TRBV7-8; j_call: TRBJ2-1; d_call: TRBD2; clone_size: -; cdr3_aa: CASSPSSGGSYNEQFF; cdr3_nt: TGTGCCAGCAGCCCCTCTAGCGGGGGATCCTACAATGAGCAGTTCTTC
v_call: TRBV6-6; j_call: TRBJ2-7; d_call: -; clone_size: few; cdr3_aa: CASTPRPYYEQYF; cdr3_nt: TGTGCCAGCACCCCCAGACCTTACTACGAGCAGTACTTC
v_call: TRBV7-9; j_call: TRBJ1-4; d_call: TRBD1; clone_size: -; cdr3_aa: CASSTGTGRYEKLFF; cdr3_nt: TGTGCCAGCAGCACCGGGACAGGGCGCTATGAAAAACTGTTTTTT
v_call: TRBV2; j_call: TRBJ1-6; d_call: TRBD1; clone_size: few; cdr3_aa: CASRGGVNNSPLHF; cdr3_nt: TGTGCCAGCAGAGGGGGCGTTAATAATTCACCCCTCCACTTT
v_call: TRBV12-3/TRBV12-4; j_call: TRBJ1-6; d_call: -; clone_size: -; cdr3_aa: CASSLKQHNSPLHF; cdr3_nt: TGTGCCAGCAGCCTAAAGCAGCACAATTCACCCCTCCACTTT
v_call: TRBV12-3/TRBV12-4; j_call: TRBJ2-2; d_call: -; clone_size: few; cdr3_aa: CASSLVLVWSGPNTGELFF; cdr3_nt: TGTGCCAGCAGTTTAGTCTTAGTTTGGTCCGGCCCGAACACCGGGGAGCTGTTTTTT
v_call: TRBV28; j_call: TRBJ2-4; d_call: -; clone_size: few; cdr3_aa: CASSSPIFVAKNIQYF; cdr3_nt: TGTGCCAGCAGTTCCCCTATTTTCGTAGCCAAAAACATTCAGTACTTC
v_call: TRBV20-1; j_call: TRBJ2-3; d_call: -; clone_size: -; cdr3_aa: CSARALGADDTQYF; cdr3_nt: TGCAGTGCTAGAGCTCTGGGGGCCGACGATACGCAGTATTTT
v_call: TRBV5-1; j_call: TRBJ1-2; d_call: TRBD1; clone_size: -; cdr3_aa: CASSSKGTGASEGRGYGYTF; cdr3_nt: TGCGCCAGCAGCTCCAAAGGCACAGGGGCCTCGGAGGGTCGGGGCTATGGCTACACCTTC
v_call: TRBV20-1; j_call: TRBJ2-7; d_call: -; clone_size: many; cdr3_aa: CSASRSYEQYF; cdr3_nt: TGCAGTGCGAGTAGGTCCTACGAGCAGTACTTC
v_call: TRBV6-5; j_call: TRBJ1-2; d_call: -; clone_size: many; cdr3_aa: CASSGNYGYTF; cdr3_nt: TGTGCCAGCAGTGGAAACTATGGCTACACCTTC
v_call: TRBV7-2; j_call: TRBJ2-5; d_call: TRBD1; clone_size: -; cdr3_aa: CASSSNDRGLGTQYF; cdr3_nt: TGTGCCAGCAGCTCCAACGACAGGGGGCTCGGGACCCAGTACTTC
v_call: TRBV6-1; j_call: TRBJ2-2; d_call: -; clone_size: few; cdr3_aa: CASSPYNGGNTGELFF; cdr3_nt: TGTGCTAGCAGTCCCTATAATGGGGGGAACACCGGGGAGCTGTTTTTT
v_call: TRBV11-2; j_call: TRBJ2-3; d_call: TRBD2; clone_size: -; cdr3_aa: CASSLGTSENF; cdr3_nt: TGTGCCAGCAGCTTAGGGACTAGCGAGAATTTT
v_call: TRBV7-8; j_call: TRBJ2-4; d_call: -; clone_size: -; cdr3_aa: CASSLSPLAKNIQYF; cdr3_nt: TGTGCCAGCAGCTTATCGCCCTTAGCCAAAAACATTCAGTACTTC
v_call: TRBV28; j_call: TRBJ1-2; d_call: -; clone_size: -; cdr3_aa: CASGPGRGYTF; cdr3_nt: TGTGCCAGCGGCCCGGGACGTGGCTACACCTTC
v_call: TRBV10-3; j_call: TRBJ2-2; d_call: TRBD2; clone_size: few; cdr3_aa: CAISGGRNTGELFF; cdr3_nt: TGTGCCATCTCGGGCGGGAGGAACACCGGGGAGCTGTTTTTT
v_call: TRBV29-1; j_call: TRBJ2-1; d_call: TRBD1; clone_size: -; cdr3_aa: CSVDRTGGGSEQFF; cdr3_nt: TGCAGCGTTGACCGGACAGGGGGAGGAAGTGAGCAGTTCTTC
v_call: TRBV7-2; j_call: TRBJ2-3; d_call: -; clone_size: -; cdr3_aa: CASSPTGSRTDTQYF; cdr3_nt: TGTGCCAGCAGCCCAACAGGGTCTCGCACAGATACGCAGTATTTT
v_call: TRBV7-6; j_call: TRBJ1-1; d_call: -; clone_size: -; cdr3_aa: CASSLPLTLNTEAFF; cdr3_nt: TGTGCCAGCAGCTTACCACTCACTTTGAACACTGAAGCTTTCTTT
v_call: TRBV20-1; j_call: TRBJ2-1; d_call: -; clone_size: -; cdr3_aa: CSARIGGGPAYGSYNEQFF; cdr3_nt: TGCAGTGCTAGGATTGGCGGGGGCCCCGCGTATGGGTCCTACAATGAGCAGTTCTTC
v_call: TRBV9; j_call: TRBJ2-1; d_call: -; clone_size: few; cdr3_aa: CASSVAAVALFNEQFF; cdr3_nt: TGTGCCAGCAGCGTAGCGGCGGTCGCTTTGTTCAATGAGCAGTTCTTC
v_call: TRBV5-1; j_call: TRBJ1-2; d_call: TRBD1; clone_size: -; cdr3_aa: CASSPLRGQGSGYTF; cdr3_nt: TGCGCCAGCAGCCCGCTCCGGGGACAGGGCAGTGGCTACACCTTC
v_call: TRBV7-9; j_call: TRBJ2-7; d_call: -; clone_size: many; cdr3_aa: CASSLYATAIPSNEQYF; cdr3_nt: TGTGCCAGCAGCTTATATGCGACGGCCATCCCTTCGAACGAGCAGTACTTC
v_call: TRBV24-1; j_call: TRBJ2-2; d_call: -; clone_size: few; cdr3_aa: CATSDWSDGSTGELFF; cdr3_nt: TGTGCCACCAGTGACTGGTCCGACGGGAGCACCGGGGAGCTGTTTTTT
v_call: TRBV20-1; j_call: TRBJ2-1; d_call: TRBD2; clone_size: -; cdr3_aa: CSATPGLASFSYNEQFF; cdr3_nt: TGCAGCGCAACACCGGGACTAGCCTCATTTTCATACAATGAGCAGTTCTTC
v_call: TRBV20-1; j_call: TRBJ1-2; d_call: -; clone_size: few; cdr3_aa: CSASLQNYGYTF; cdr3_nt: TGCAGTGCTAGTCTTCAGAACTATGGCTACACCTTC
v_call: TRBV27; j_call: TRBJ2-2; d_call: TRBD1; clone_size: many; cdr3_aa: CASSSGTGLFWELFF; cdr3_nt: TGTGCCAGCAGCTCCGGGACAGGTCTATTTTGGGAGCTGTTTTTT